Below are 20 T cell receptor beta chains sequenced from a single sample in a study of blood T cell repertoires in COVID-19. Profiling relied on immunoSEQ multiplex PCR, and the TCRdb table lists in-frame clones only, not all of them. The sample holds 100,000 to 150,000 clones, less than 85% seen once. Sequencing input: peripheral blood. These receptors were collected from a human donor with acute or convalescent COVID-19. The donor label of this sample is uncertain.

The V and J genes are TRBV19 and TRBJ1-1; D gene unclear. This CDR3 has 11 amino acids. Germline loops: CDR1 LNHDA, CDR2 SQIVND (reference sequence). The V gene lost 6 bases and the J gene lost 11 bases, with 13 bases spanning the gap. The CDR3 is CASSALKRAFF. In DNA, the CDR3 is TGTGCCAGTAGCGCCTTGAAGAGGGCTTTCTTT.

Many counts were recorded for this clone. The CDR3 DNA reads TGTGCCAGCAGCCCCAGCTCCTACAATGAGCAGTTCTTC. Its translation: CASSPSSYNEQFF. The chain combines TRBV5-4 with TRBJ2-1; D ambiguous. This CDR3 contains 13 residues. The V end was cut by 4 bases, the J end by 0 bases, with 5 bases between. The germline gives CDR1 SGHNT, CDR2 YYREEE (reference sequence).

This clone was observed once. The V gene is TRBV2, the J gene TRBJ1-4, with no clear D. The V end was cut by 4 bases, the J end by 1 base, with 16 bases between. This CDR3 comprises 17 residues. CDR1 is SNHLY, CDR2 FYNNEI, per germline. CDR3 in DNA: TGTGCCAGCAGTGCCAACTTTGCGGGTGGAACTAATGAAAAACTGTTTTTT. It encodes CASSANFAGGTNEKLFF. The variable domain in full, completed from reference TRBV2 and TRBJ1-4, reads EPEVTQTPSHQVTQMGQEVILRCVPISNHLYFYWYRQILGQKVEFLVSFYNNEISEKSEIFDDQFSVERPDGSNFTLKIRSTKLEDSAMYFCASSANFAGGTNEKLFFGSGTQLSVL.

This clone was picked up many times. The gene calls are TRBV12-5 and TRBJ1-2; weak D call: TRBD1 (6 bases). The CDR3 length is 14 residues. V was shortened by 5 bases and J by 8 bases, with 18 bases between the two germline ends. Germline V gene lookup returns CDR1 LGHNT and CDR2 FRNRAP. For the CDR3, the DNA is TGTGCTAGTGGTGGGGCGGCCCATGGGGGCGGCTACACCTTC. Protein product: CASGGAAHGGGYTF.

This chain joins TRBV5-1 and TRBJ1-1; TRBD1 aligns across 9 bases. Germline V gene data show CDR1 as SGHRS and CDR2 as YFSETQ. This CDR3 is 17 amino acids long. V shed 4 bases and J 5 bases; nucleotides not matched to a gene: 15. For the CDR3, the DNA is TGCGCCAGCAGCCCACGTTGGGGGGGACAGGGAGGTACTGAAGCTTTCTTT. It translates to CASSPRWGGQGGTEAFF.

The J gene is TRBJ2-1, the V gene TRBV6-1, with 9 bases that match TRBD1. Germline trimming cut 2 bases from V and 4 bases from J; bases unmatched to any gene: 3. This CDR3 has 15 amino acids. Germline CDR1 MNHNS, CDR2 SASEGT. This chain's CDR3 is CASSEMGQGYNEQFF. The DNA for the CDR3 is TGTGCCAGCAGTGAAATGGGACAGGGATACAATGAGCAGTTCTTC.

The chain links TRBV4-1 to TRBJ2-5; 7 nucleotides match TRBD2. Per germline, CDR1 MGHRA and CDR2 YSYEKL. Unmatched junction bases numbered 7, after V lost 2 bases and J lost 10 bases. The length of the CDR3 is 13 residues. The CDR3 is CASSQLGGGGQYF. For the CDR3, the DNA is TGCGCCAGCAGCCAACTAGGCGGGGGTGGCCAGTACTTC.

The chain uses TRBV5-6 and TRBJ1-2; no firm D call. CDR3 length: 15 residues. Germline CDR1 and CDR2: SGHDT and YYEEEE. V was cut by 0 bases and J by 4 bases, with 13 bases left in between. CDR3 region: CASSLDQRAGYGYTF. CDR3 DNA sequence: TGTGCCAGCAGCTTGGATCAGAGGGCGGGCTATGGCTACACCTTC.

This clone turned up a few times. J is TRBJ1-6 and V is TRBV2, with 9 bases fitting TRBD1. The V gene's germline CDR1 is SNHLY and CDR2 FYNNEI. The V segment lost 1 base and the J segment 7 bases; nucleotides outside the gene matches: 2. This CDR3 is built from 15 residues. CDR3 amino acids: CASSEVGTGNSPLHF. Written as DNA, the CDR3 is TGTGCCAGCAGTGAAGTGGGGACAGGGAATTCACCCCTCCACTTT.

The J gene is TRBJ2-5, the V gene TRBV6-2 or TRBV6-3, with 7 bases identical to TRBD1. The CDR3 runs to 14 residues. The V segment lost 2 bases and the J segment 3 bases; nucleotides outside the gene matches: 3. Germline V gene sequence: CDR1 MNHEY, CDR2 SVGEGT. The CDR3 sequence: CASSYVGQKETQYF. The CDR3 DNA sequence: TGTGCCAGCAGTTACGTGGGACAGAAAGAGACCCAGTACTTC.

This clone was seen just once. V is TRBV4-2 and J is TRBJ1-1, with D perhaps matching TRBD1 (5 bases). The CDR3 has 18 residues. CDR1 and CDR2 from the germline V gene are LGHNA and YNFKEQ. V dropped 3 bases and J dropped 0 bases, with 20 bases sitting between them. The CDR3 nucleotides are TGTGCCAGCAGCCAGATGGGACTCGAATGGGAAATGAACACTGAAGCTTTCTTT. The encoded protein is CASSQMGLEWEMNTEAFF.

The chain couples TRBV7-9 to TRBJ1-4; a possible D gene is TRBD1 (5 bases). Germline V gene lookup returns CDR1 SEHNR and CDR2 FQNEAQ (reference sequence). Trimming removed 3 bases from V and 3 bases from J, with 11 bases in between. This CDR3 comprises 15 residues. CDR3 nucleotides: TGTGCCAGCAGCTTTCCGGGGGACGCTAATGAAAAACTGTTTTTT. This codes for CASSFPGDANEKLFF.

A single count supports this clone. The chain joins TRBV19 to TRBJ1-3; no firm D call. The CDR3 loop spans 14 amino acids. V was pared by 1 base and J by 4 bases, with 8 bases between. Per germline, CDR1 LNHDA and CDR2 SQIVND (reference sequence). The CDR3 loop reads CASSIVGSGNTIYF. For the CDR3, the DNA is TGTGCCAGTAGTATAGTGGGGAGCGGAAACACCATATATTTT.

As DNA, the CDR3 is TGTGCCAGCAGCTTGGGGGAGAGCCATTCACCCCTCCACTTT. Translation gives CASSLGESHSPLHF. This chain links TRBV5-8 with TRBJ1-6; D not resolved. V gave up 0 bases and J gave up 8 bases, with 9 bases separating them. The CDR3 totals 14 residues. CDR1 and CDR2 from the germline V gene are SGHTS and YDEGEE. The variable domain in full, completed from reference TRBV5-8 and TRBJ1-6, reads EAGVTQSPTHLIKTRGQQATLRCSPISGHTSVYWYQQALGLGLQFLLWYDEGEERNRGNFPPRFSGRQFPNYSSELNVNALELEDSALYLCASSLGESHSPLHFGNGTRLTVT.

The CDR3 DNA reads TGTGCCACCAGTACCCCGACAGGGTGGGATACGCAGTATTTT. Translated, it gives CATSTPTGWDTQYF. The chain is built from TRBV24-1 and TRBJ2-3; 7 bases fit TRBD1. J gave up 6 bases and V 6 bases, and 8 bases lay outside the gene matches. This CDR3 has 14 amino acids. Germline-derived CDR1 and CDR2 are KGHDR and SFDVKD.

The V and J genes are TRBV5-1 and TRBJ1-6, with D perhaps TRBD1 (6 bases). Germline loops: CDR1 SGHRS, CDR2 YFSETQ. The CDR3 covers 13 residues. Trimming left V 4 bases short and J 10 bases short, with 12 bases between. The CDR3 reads CASSQDSLSPLHF. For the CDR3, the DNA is TGCGCCAGCAGCCAGGACAGTTTGTCACCCCTCCACTTT. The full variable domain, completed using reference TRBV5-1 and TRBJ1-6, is KAGVTQTPRYLIKTRGQQVTLSCSPISGHRSVSWYQQTPGQGLQFLFEYFSETQRNKGNFPGRFSGRQFSNSRSEMNVSTLELGDSALYLCASSQDSLSPLHFGNGTRLTVT.

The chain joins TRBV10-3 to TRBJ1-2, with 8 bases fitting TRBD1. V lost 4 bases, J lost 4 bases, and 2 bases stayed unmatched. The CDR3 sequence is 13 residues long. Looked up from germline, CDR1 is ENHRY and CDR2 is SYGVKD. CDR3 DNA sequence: TGTGCCATCAGTGGGGGACAGGTCTATGGCTACACCTTC. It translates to CAISGGQVYGYTF.

In DNA form, the CDR3 reads TGTGCCACCCGCTCAGGGGGGCTGAACACTGAAGCTTTCTTT. Its protein product is CATRSGGLNTEAFF. The chain recombines TRBV19 with TRBJ1-1; 7 bases agree with TRBD1. CDR3 length: 14 amino acids. Trimming at V came to 10 bases and at J to 0 bases, leaving 8 bases not matched to a gene. CDR1 is LNHDA and CDR2 is SQIVND in the germline V gene (reference sequence).

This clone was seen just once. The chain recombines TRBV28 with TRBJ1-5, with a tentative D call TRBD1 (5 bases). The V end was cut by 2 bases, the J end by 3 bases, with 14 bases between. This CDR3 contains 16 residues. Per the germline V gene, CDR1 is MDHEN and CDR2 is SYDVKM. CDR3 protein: CASSLDGQGTNQPQHF. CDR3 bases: TGTGCCAGCAGTTTAGACGGCCAGGGCACCAATCAGCCCCAGCATTTT. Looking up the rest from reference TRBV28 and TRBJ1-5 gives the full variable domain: DVKVTQSSRYLVKRTGEKVFLECVQDMDHENMFWYRQDPGLGLRLIYFSYDVKMKEKGDIPEGYSVSREKKERFSLILESASTNQTSMYLCASSLDGQGTNQPQHFGDGTRLSIL.

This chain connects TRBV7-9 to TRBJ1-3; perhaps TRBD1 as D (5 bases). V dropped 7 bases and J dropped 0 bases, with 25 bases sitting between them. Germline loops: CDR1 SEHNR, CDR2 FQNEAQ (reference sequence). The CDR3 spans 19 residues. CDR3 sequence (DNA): TGTGCCAGCACCGCGAGAGGGGTGGGATGGGGACTCTCTGGAAACACCATATATTTT. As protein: CASTARGVGWGLSGNTIYF.